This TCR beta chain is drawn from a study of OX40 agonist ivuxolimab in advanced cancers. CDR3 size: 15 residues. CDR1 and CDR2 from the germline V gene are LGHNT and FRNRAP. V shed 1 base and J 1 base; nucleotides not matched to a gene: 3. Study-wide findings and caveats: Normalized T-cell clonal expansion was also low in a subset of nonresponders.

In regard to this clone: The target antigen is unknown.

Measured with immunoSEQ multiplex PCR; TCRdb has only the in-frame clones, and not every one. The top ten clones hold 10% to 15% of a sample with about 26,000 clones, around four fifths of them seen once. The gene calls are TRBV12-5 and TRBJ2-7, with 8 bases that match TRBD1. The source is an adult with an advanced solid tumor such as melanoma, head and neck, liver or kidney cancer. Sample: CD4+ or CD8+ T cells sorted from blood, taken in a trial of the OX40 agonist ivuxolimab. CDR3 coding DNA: TGTGCTAGTGGTTTGGGGAGGACAGGGTCCTACGAGCAGTACTTC. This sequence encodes CASGLGRTGSYEQYF.